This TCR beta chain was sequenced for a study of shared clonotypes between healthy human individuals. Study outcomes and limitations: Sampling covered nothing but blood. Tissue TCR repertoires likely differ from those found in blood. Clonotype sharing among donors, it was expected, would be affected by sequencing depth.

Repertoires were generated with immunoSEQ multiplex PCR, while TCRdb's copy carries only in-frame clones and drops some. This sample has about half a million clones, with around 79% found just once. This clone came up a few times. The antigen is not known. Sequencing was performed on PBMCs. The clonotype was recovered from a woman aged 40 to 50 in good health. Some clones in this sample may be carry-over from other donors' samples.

The CDR3 sequence: CASSPGQGGLNTIYF. CDR3 DNA sequence: TGTGCCAGCTCACCAGGACAGGGTGGGCTTAACACCATATATTTT. The V and J genes are TRBV18 and TRBJ1-3; 8 nucleotides line up with TRBD1. J lost 7 bases, V lost 2 bases, and 7 bases had no gene match. Looked up from germline, CDR1 is KGHSH and CDR2 is LQKENI. The CDR3 is 15 amino acids. Full variable domain (rest looked up from reference TRBV18 and TRBJ1-3): NAGVMQNPRHLVRRRGQEARLRCSPMKGHSHVYWYRQLPEEGLKFMVYLQKENIIDESGMPKERFSAEFPKEGPSILRIQQVVRGDSAAYFCASSPGQGGLNTIYFGEGSWLTVV.